The present T cell receptor beta chain was sequenced within a study of OX40 agonist ivuxolimab in advanced cancers. TCRdb's copy holds only in-frame clones and misses some; the assay was immunoSEQ multiplex PCR. The sample holds about 93,000 clones, 94% seen once. As regards this clone: As yet, its antigen is unknown.

Study outcomes and limitations: Patients who responded partially at 0.1-3.0 mg/kg showed clonal expansion ranking among the lowest.

Germline loops: CDR1 SGHDT, CDR2 YYEEEE. Trimming stripped 2 bases from V and 0 bases from J, with 12 bases between. The CDR3 sequence is 16 residues long. Prior autoimmune disease or systemic immunosuppression barred patients. This sequence originates from an adult with an advanced solid tumor such as melanoma, head and neck, liver or kidney cancer. The J gene is TRBJ1-5, the V gene TRBV5-6; no reliable D call. Material: CD4+ or CD8+ T cells sorted from blood, obtained in a trial of the OX40 agonist ivuxolimab. The CDR3 region has the DNA TGTGCCAGCAGCTTTTCCCCCGCGGGTAGCAATCAGCCCCAGCATTTT. Translating gives CASSFSPAGSNQPQHF.